This is a list of T cell receptor beta chains from one sample in a study of cytomegalovirus exposure and HLA in healthy donors. Some clones are missing from TCRdb's copy, which holds only in-frame ones; the method was immunoSEQ multiplex PCR. Here the sample spans 110,000 or so clones, around 76% being singletons. The sample consisted of PBMCs. The receptor set was obtained from a man aged 45 to 65 in good health and CMV-seropositive. CDR3s include the opening cysteine and the closing phenylalanine or tryptophan. A D gene is named only where the DNA matches it firmly. The size field is filled for only some rows; it gives once, few, many or a size class.

D gene | J gene | clone size | V gene | CDR3 DNA | CDR3 protein
. | TRBJ2-3 | . | TRBV7-2 | TGTGCCAGCAACTTGGCTAGAGATACGCAGTATTTT | CASNLARDTQYF
TRBD1 | TRBJ2-1 | once | TRBV10-3 | TGTGCCGTCTCCGGGACAGACTACAATGAGCAGTTCTTC | CAVSGTDYNEQFF
. | TRBJ2-1 | . | TRBV9 | TGTGCCAGCAGCGTAGCCCTGAGCTCCTACAATGAGCAGTTCTTC | CASSVALSSYNEQFF
. | TRBJ1-1 | . | TRBV18 | TGTGCCAGCTCACCTTCCTTGGGGCACACTGAAGCTTTCTTT | CASSPSLGHTEAFF
. | TRBJ1-5 | . | TRBV6-6 | TGTGCCAGCAGTTACGAGACAGGTGTGGAGCCCCAGCATTTT | CASSYETGVEPQHF
TRBD1 | TRBJ1-2 | . | TRBV5-4 | TGTGCCAGCAGCTTGGGGAAGGGGGCGAGTGGCTACACCTTC | CASSLGKGASGYTF
TRBD2 | TRBJ2-5 | . | TRBV9 | TGTGCCAGCAGCGTGGGGGGGGGTGGGCGTTGGCAAGAGACCCAGTACTTC | CASSVGGGGRWQETQYF
TRBD1 | TRBJ1-1 | . | TRBV11-3 | TGTGCCAGCAGCCTCACTAGACAGGGCACTGAAGCTTTCTTT | CASSLTRQGTEAFF
. | TRBJ2-7 | . | TRBV18 | TGTGCCAGCTCACCGACAAGTTTCTACGAGCAGTACTTC | CASSPTSFYEQYF
TRBD2 | TRBJ2-7 | . | TRBV28 | TGTGCGACAACCCTCTTGGGAGGGGCCTACGAGCAGTACTTC | CATTLLGGAYEQYF
. | TRBJ1-5 | . | TRBV29-1 | TGCAGCGCCCTGGGGGGACTCAATCAGCCCCAGCATTTT | CSALGGLNQPQHF
. | TRBJ2-7 | . | TRBV5-4 | TGTGCCAGCAGCTCCCCGGGAAACTACGAGCAGTACTTC | CASSSPGNYEQYF
. | TRBJ2-7 | once | TRBV29-1 | TGCAGCGGTGGGGACAACTACGAGCAGTACTTC | CSGGDNYEQYF
TRBD2 | TRBJ2-1 | . | TRBV9 | TGTGCCAGCAGCGTAGCCGGAAAGCGGGGGGACAATGAGCAGTTCTTC | CASSVAGKRGDNEQFF
. | TRBJ1-5 | few | TRBV5-6 | TGTGCCAGCAGCTTGTTCGGGGACTACAATCAGCCCCAGCATTTT | CASSLFGDYNQPQHF
. | TRBJ1-4 | . | TRBV4-3 | TGCGCCAGCAGCCAAGATGCAGGCGCCACTGAAAAACTGTTTTTT | CASSQDAGATEKLFF
. | TRBJ2-7 | . | TRBV9 | TGTGCCAGCAGCCCTGGGGGGTTCACCTACGAGCAGTACTTC | CASSPGGFTYEQYF